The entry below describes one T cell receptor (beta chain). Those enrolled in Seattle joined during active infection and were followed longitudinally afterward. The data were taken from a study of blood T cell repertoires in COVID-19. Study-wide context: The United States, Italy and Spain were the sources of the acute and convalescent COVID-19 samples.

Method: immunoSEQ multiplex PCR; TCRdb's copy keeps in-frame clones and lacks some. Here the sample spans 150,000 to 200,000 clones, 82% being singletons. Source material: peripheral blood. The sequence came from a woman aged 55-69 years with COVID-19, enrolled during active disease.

The CDR3 reads CASSIAASGTEAFF. DNA of the CDR3: TGTGCCAGTAGTATAGCGGCGTCAGGCACTGAAGCTTTCTTT. V and J are TRBV19 and TRBJ1-1; D ambiguous. CDR1 and CDR2 (germline): LNHDA, SQIVND (reference sequence). V gave up 1 base and J gave up 4 bases, with 10 bases separating them. This CDR3 is 14 amino acids long.